This T cell receptor (beta chain) is drawn from a study of Graves' ophthalmopathy and Graves' hyperthyroidism. Findings and limits, study-wide: It was with roughly 71% sensitivity and around 75% specificity that the model predicted ophthalmopathy progression. Ophthalmopathy could be told apart from stable hyperthyroidism by a 13-signature model (under 90% sensitivity, 70% to 84% specificity).

This clonotype occurred many times. Antigen unknown. Other autoimmune diseases, uncontrolled infections, pregnancy or lactation led to the exclusion of patients. The PBMCs used were ones drawn from 8 to 10 ml of fresh peripheral blood. RNA transcripts yielded amplified TCR beta CDR3 regions. A first-round RT-PCR used HTBI primers, followed by a second-round multiplex PCR. TCRdb passed the multiplex PCR reads through MiXCR, listing each CDR3 protein once. The sample lists about 400,000 distinct CDR3 sequences, around 20% occurring once. The V segment lost 5 bases and the J segment 2 bases; nucleotides outside the gene matches: 10. Germline CDR1 and CDR2: SGHKS and YYEKEE (reference sequence). The CDR3 contains 15 residues.

V gene TRBV5-5 combines with J gene TRBJ2-7; 7 nucleotides align to TRBD1. The receptor's source is a young woman with Graves' ophthalmopathy. Sample: peripheral blood. The CDR3 reads CASRLDRVVTYEQYF. In nucleotides, the CDR3 is TGTGCCAGCAGGTTAGACAGGGTAGTAACCTACGAGCAGTACTTC.